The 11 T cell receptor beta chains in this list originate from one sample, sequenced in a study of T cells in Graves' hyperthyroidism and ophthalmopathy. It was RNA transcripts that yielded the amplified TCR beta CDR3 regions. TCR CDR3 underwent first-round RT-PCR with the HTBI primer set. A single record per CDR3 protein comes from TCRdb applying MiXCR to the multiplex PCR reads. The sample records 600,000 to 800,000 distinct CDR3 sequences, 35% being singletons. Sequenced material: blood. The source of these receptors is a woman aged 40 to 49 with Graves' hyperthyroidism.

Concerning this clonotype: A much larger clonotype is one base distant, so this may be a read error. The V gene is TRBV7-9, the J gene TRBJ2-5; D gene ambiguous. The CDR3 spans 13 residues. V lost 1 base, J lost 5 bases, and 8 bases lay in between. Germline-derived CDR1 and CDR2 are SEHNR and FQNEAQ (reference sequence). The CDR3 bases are TGTGCCAGCAGCTTAGAGCTGGGGGAGACCCAGTACTTC. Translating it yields CASSLELGETQYF.

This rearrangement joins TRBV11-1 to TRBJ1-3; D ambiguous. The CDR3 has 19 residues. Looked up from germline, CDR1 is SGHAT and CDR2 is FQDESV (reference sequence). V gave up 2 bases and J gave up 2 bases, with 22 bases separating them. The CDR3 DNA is TGTGCCAGCAGCTTAAGGCATCTGCGTGGGATTCCCCCTGGAAACACCATATATTTT. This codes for CASSLRHLRGIPPGNTIYF.

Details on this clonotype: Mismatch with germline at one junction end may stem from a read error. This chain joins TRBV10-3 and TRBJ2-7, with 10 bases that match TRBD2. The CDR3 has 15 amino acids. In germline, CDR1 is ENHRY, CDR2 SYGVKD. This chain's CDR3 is CASSDLAGATYEQYF. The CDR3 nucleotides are TGTGCCAGCAGTGACCTAGCGGGAGCTACCTACGAGCAGTACTTC.

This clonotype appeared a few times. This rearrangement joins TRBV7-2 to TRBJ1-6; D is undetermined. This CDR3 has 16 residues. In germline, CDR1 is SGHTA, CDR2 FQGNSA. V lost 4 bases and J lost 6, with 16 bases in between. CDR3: CASSSLVPGGNSPLHF. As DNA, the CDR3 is TGTGCCAGCAGCTCCCTCGTCCCAGGAGGTAATTCACCCCTCCACTTT. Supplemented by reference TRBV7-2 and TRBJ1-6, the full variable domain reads GAGVSQSPSNKVTEKGKDVELRCDPISGHTALYWYRQSLGQGLEFLIYFQGNSAPDKSGLPSDRFSAERTGGSVSTLTIQRTQQEDSAVYLCASSSLVPGGNSPLHFGNGTRLTVT.

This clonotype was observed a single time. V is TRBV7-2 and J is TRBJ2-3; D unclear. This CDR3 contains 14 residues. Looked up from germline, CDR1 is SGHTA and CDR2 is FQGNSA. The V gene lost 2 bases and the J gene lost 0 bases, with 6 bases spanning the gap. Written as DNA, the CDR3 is TGTGCCAGCAGCTTATCTTTTAGCACAGATACGCAGTATTTT. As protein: CASSLSFSTDTQYF.

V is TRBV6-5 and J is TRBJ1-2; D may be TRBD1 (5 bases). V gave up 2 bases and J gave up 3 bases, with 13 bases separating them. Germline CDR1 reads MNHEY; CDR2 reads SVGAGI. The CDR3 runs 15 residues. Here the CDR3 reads CASSYTPDTHYGYTF. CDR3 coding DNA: TGTGCCAGCAGTTACACCCCGGACACCCACTATGGCTACACCTTC.

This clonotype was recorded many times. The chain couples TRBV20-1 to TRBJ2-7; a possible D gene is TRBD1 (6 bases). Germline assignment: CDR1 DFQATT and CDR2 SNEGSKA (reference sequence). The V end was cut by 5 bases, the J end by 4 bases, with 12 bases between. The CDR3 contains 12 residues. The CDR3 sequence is CSAVGQYYEQYF. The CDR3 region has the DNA TGCAGTGCTGTTGGACAGTATTACGAGCAGTACTTC.

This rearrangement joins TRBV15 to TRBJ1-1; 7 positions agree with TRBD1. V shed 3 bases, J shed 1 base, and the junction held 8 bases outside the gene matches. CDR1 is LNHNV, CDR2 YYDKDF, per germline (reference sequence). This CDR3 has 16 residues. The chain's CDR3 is CATSSLEGGENTEAFF. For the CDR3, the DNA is TGTGCCACCAGCAGCTTAGAAGGGGGCGAGAACACTGAAGCTTTCTTT.

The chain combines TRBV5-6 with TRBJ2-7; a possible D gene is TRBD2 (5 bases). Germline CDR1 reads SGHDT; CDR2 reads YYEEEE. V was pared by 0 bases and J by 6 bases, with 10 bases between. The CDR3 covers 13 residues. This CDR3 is CASSLGTLSEQYF. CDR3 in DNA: TGTGCCAGCAGCTTGGGGACTCTTAGCGAGCAGTACTTC.

The CDR3 region has the DNA TGTGCCAGCAGCTGGGCCGAAACAGGAGGGAATGAAAAACTGTTTTTT. Its protein product is CASSWAETGGNEKLFF. This chain connects TRBV7-9 to TRBJ1-4; a weak D match, TRBD1 (5 bases). This CDR3 comprises 16 residues. The V end was cut by 4 bases, the J end by 5 bases, with 17 bases between. Germline CDR1 and CDR2: SEHNR and FQNEAQ (reference sequence).

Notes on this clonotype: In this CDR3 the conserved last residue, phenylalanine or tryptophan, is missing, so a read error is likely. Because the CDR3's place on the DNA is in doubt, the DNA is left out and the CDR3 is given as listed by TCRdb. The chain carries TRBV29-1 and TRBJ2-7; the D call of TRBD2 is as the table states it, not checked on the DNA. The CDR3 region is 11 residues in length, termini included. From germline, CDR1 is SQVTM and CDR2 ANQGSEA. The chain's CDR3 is CSAGWGYEQLR.